The clone carrying this T cell receptor beta chain has just a few counts. Its antigen is unknown. TCRdb processed the 5' RACE reads anew with MiXCR; each CDR3 protein has one entry. The table includes 390,000 or so distinct CDR3 sequences, under 25% detected once. The sample comes from a study of CD8 T cells in ankylosing spondylitis. Study-wide points: A TCR beta motif of about 8 highly homologous variants seemed to mark ankylosing spondylitis blood.

The CDR3 runs 15 residues. The J segment lost 6 bases and the V segment lost 6 bases, leaving 10 bases of the junction unmatched. In germline, CDR1 is MNHEY, CDR2 SVGEGT. The V call is TRBV6-2 or TRBV6-3, the J call TRBJ2-1, with 8 bases lining up with TRBD1. The source is a male donor with ankylosing spondylitis. Sequencing input: blood, either unsorted or a sorted T cell fraction (not recorded which). The CDR3 spells CASRPIDRGGNEQFF. The CDR3 region has the DNA TGTGCCAGCAGACCTATCGACAGGGGCGGCAATGAGCAGTTCTTC.